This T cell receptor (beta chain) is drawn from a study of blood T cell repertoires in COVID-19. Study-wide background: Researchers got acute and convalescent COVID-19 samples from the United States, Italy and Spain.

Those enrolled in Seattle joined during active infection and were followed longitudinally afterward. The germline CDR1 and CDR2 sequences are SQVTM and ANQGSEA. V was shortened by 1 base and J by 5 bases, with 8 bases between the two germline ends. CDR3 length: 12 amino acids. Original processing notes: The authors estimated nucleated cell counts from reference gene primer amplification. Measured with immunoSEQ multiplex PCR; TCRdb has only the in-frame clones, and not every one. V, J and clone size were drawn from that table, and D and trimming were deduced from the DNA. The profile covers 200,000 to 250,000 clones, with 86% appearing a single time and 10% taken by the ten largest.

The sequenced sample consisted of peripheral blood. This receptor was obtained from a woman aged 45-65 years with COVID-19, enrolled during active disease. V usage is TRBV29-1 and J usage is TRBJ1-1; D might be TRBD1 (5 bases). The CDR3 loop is CSVEGGRTEAFF. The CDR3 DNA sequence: TGCAGCGTTGAAGGGGGGAGGACTGAAGCTTTCTTT.